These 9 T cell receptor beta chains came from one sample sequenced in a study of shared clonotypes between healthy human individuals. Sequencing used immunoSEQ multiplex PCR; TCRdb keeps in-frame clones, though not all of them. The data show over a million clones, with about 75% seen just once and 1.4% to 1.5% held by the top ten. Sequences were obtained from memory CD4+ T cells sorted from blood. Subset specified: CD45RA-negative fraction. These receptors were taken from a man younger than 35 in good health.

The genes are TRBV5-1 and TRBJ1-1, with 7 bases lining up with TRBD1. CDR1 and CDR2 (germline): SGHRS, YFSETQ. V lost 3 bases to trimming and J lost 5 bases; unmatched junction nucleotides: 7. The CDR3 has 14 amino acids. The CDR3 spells CASSWGGGRTEAFF. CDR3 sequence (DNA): TGCGCCAGCAGCTGGGGAGGGGGCCGGACTGAAGCTTTCTTT.

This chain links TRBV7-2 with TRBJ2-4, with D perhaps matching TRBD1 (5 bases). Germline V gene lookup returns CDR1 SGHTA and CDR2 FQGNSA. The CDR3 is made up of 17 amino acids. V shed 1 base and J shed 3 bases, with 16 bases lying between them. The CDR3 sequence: CASSLDPRQLGKNIQYF. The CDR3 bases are TGTGCCAGCAGCTTAGACCCGCGACAGCTTGGCAAAAACATTCAGTACTTC.

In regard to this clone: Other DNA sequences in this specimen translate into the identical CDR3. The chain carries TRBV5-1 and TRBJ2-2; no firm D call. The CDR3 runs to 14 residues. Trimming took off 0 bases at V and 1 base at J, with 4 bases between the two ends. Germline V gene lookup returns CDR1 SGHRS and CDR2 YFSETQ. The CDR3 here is CASSLVQNTGELFF. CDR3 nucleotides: TGCGCCAGCAGCTTGGTCCAGAACACCGGGGAGCTGTTTTTT.

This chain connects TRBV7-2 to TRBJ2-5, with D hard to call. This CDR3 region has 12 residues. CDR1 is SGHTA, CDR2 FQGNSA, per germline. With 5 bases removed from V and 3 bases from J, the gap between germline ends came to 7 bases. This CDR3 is CASSPQKETQYF. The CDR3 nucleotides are TGTGCCAGCAGCCCCCAGAAAGAGACCCAGTACTTC.

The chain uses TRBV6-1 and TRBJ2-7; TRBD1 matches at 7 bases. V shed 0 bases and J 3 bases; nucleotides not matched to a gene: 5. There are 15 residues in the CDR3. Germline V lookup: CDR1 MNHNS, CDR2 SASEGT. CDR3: CASSEAPGQNYEQYF. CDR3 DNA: TGTGCCAGCAGTGAAGCCCCGGGACAGAACTACGAGCAGTACTTC.

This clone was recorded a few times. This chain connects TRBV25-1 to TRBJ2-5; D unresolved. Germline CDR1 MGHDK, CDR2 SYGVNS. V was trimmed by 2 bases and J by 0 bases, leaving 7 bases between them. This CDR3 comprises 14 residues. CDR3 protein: CASSEMTYQETQYF. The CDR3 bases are TGTGCCAGCAGTGAAATGACTTACCAAGAGACCCAGTACTTC. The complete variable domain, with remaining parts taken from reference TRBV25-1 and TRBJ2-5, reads EADIYQTPRYLVIGTGKKITLECSQTMGHDKMYWYQQDPGMELHLIHYSYGVNSTEKGDLSSESTVSRIRTEHFPLTLESARPSHTSQYLCASSEMTYQETQYFGPGTRLLVL.

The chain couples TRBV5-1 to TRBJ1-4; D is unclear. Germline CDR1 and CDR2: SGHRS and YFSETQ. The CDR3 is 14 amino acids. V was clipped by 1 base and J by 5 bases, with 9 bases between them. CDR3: CASSLSGSNEKLFF. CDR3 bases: TGCGCCAGCAGCTTGTCGGGGTCAAATGAAAAACTGTTTTTT.

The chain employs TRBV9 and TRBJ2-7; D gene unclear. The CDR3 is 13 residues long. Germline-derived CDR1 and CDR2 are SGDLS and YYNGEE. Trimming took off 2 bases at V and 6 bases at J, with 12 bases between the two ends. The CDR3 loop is CASSVTTWGEQYF. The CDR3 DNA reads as TGTGCCAGCAGCGTCACGACTTGGGGCGAGCAGTACTTC.

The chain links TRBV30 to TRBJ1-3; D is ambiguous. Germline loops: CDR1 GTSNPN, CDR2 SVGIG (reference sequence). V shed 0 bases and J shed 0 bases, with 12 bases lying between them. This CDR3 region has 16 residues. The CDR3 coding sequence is TGTGCCTGGAGTGTACCCGGCAGCCACTCTGGAAACACCATATATTTT. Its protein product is CAWSVPGSHSGNTIYF. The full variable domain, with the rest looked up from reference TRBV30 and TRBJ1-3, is SQTIHQWPATLVQPVGSPLSLECTVEGTSNPNLYWYRQAAGRGLQLLFYSVGIGQISSEVPQNLSASRPQDRQFILSSKKLLLSDSGFYLCAWSVPGSHSGNTIYFGEGSWLTVV.